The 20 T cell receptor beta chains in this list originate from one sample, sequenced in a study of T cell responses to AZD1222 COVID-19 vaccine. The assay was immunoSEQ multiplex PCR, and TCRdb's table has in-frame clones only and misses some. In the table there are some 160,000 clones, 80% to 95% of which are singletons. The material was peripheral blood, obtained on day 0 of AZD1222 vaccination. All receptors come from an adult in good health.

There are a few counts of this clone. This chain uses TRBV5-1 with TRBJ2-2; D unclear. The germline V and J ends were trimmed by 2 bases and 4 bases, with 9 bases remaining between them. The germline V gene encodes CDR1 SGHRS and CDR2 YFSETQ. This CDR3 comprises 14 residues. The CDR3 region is CASSFAPGTGELFF. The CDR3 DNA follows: TGCGCCAGCAGCTTCGCCCCGGGCACCGGGGAGCTGTTTTTT.

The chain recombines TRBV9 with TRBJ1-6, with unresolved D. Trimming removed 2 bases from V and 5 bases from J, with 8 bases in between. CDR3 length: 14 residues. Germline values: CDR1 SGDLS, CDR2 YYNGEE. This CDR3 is CASSVDQNNSPLHF. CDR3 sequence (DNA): TGTGCCAGCAGCGTCGACCAGAATAATTCACCCCTCCACTTT.

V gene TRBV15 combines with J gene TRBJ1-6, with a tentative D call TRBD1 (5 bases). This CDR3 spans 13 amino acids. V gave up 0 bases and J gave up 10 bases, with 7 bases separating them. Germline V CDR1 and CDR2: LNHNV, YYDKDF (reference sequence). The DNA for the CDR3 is TGTGCCACCAGCAGAGATTGGGACTCACCCCTCCACTTT. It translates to CATSRDWDSPLHF. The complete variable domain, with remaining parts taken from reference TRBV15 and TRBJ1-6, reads DAMVIQNPRYQVTQFGKPVTLSCSQTLNHNVMYWYQQKSSQAPKLLFHYYDKDFNNEADTPDNFQSRRPNTSFCFLDIRSPGLGDTAMYLCATSRDWDSPLHFGNGTRLTVT.

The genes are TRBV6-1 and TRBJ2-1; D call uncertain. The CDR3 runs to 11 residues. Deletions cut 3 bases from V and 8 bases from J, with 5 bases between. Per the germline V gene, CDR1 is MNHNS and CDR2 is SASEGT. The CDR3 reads CASSELDEQFF. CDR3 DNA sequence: TGTGCCAGCAGTGAGCTCGATGAGCAGTTCTTC.

The CDR3 nucleotides read TGTGCCAGCTCACCGAGCTTGCAGGGTAATGATGGCTACACCTTC. Translation gives CASSPSLQGNDGYTF. The V call is TRBV18, the J call TRBJ1-2, with D possibly matching TRBD1 (5 bases). Per germline, CDR1 KGHSH and CDR2 LQKENI. V gave up 3 bases and J gave up 6 bases, with 17 bases separating them. This CDR3 is built from 15 residues.

The CDR3: CASSGAGGSYEQYF. CDR3 coding DNA: TGTGCCAGCTCAGGAGCAGGGGGCTCCTACGAGCAGTACTTC. The chain is built from TRBV18 and TRBJ2-7; 7 nucleotides line up with TRBD1. The junction had 4 bases not matched to a gene; V was cut back by 5 bases and J by 0 bases. The germline V gene encodes CDR1 KGHSH and CDR2 LQKENI. The length of the CDR3 is 14 residues.

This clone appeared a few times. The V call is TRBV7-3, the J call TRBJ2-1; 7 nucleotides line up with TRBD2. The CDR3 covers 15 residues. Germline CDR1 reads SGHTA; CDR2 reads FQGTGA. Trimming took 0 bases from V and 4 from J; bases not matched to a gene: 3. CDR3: CASSLTLAAYNEQFF. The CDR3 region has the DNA TGTGCCAGCAGCTTAACGCTAGCGGCATACAATGAGCAGTTCTTC.

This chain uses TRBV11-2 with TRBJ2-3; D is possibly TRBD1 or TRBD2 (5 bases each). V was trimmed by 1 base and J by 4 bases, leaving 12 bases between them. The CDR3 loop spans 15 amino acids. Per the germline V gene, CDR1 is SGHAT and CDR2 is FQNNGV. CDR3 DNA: TGTGCCAGCAGCTTAGTTGGGGGTCAGGCAGATACGCAGTATTTT. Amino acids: CASSLVGGQADTQYF.

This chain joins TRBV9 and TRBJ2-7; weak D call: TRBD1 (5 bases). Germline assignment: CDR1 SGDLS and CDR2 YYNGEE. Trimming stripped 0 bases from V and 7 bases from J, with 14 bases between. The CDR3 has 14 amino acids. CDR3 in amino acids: CASSVDPQVEEQYF. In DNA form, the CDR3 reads TGTGCCAGCAGCGTAGACCCACAGGTAGAGGAGCAGTACTTC.

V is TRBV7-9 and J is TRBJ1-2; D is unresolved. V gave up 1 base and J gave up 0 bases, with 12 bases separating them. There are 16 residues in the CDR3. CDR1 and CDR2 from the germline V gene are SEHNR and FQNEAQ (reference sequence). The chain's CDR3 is CASSLVGDATNYGYTF. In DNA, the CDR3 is TGTGCCAGCAGCTTAGTGGGTGACGCTACTAACTATGGCTACACCTTC.

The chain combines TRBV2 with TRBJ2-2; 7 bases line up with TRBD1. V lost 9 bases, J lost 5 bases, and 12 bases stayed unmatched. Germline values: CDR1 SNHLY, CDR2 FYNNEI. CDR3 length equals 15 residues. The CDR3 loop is CASQQGFSRTGELFF. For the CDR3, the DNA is TGTGCCAGTCAACAGGGGTTCTCGAGGACCGGGGAGCTGTTTTTT.

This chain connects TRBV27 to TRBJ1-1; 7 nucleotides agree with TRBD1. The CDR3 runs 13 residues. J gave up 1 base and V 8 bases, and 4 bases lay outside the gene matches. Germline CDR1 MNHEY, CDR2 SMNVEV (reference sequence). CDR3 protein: CASRSGGNTEAFF. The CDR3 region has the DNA TGTGCCAGCCGCTCAGGGGGGAACACTGAAGCTTTCTTT.

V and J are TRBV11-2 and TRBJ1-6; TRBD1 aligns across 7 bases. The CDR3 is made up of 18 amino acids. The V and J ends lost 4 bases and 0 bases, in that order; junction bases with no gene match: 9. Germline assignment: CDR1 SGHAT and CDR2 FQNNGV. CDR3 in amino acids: CASSSGRDSTSYNSPLHF. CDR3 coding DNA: TGTGCCAGCAGCTCTGGCAGGGACAGCACCTCCTATAATTCACCCCTCCACTTT.

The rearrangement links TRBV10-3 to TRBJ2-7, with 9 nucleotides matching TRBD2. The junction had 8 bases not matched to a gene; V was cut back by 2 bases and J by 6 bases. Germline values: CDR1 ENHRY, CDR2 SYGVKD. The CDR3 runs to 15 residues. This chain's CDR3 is CAISEVAGEEGEQYF. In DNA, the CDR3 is TGTGCCATCAGTGAGGTAGCGGGAGAGGAAGGCGAGCAGTACTTC.

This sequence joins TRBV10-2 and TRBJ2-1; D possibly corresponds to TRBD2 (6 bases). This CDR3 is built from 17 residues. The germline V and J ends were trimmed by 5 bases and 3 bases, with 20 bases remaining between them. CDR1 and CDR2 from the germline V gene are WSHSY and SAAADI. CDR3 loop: CASSTNLGTSRYNEQFF. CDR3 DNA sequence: TGCGCCAGCAGTACTAACCTCGGGACTTCCCGCTACAATGAGCAGTTCTTC.

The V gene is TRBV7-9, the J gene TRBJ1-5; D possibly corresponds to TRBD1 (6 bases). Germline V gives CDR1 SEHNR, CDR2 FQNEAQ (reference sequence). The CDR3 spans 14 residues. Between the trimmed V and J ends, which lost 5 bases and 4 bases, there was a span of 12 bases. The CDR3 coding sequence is TGTGCCAGCAGCACTGACAGGTTTAATCAGCCCCAGCATTTT. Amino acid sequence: CASSTDRFNQPQHF.

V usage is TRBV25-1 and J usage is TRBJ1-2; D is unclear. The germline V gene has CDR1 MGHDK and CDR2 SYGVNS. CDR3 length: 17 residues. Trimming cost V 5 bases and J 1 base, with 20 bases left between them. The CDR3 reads CASSPGRARDFNYGYTF. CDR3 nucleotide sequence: TGTGCCAGCAGTCCCGGACGGGCACGAGATTTTAACTATGGCTACACCTTC.

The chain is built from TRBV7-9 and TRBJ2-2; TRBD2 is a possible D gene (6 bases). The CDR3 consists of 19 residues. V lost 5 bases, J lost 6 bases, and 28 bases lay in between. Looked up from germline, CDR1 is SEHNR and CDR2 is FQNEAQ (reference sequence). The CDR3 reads CASSVSSGTSVGRSGELFF. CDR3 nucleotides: TGTGCCAGCAGCGTCTCCTCCGGGACGTCGGTGGGGAGGTCCGGGGAGCTGTTTTTT.

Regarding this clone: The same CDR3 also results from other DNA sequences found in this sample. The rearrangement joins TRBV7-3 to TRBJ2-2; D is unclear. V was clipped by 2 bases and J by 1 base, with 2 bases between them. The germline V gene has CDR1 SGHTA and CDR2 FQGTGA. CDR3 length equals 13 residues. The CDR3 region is CASSLRNTGELFF. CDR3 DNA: TGTGCCAGCAGCTTACGGAACACCGGGGAGCTGTTTTTT.

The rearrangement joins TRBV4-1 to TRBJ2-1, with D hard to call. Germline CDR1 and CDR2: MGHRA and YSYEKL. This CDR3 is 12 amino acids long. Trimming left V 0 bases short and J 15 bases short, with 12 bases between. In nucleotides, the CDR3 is TGCGCCAGCAGCCAAGATGGCCGTTTGCGGTTCTTC. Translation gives CASSQDGRLRFF.